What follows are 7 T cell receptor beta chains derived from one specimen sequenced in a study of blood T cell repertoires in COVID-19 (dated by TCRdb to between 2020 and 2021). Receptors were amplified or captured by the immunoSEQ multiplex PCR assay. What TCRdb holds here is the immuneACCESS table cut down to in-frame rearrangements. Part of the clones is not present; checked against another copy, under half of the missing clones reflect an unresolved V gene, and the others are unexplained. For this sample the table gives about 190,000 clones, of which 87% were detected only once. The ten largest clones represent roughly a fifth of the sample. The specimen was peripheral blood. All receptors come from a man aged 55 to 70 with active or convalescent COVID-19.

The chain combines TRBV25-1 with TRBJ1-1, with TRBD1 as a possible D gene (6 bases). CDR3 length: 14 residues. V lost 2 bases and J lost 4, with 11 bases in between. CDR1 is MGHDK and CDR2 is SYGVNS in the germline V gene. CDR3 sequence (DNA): TGTGCCAGCAGTGAAGGGGGCTTGGGCACTGAAGCTTTCTTT. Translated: CASSEGGLGTEAFF.

CDR3 loop: CASSPVTGWANEKLFF. The CDR3 bases are TGTGCCAGCTCACCCGTAACAGGGTGGGCTAATGAAAAACTGTTTTTT. This chain connects TRBV18 to TRBJ1-4; TRBD1 might be the D (6 bases). This CDR3 contains 16 residues. Trimming took 3 bases from V and 3 from J, leaving 14 bases between them. Germline lookup yields CDR1 KGHSH and CDR2 LQKENI. The entire variable domain, with the rest obtained from reference TRBV18 and TRBJ1-4, is as follows: NAGVMQNPRHLVRRRGQEARLRCSPMKGHSHVYWYRQLPEEGLKFMVYLQKENIIDESGMPKERFSAEFPKEGPSILRIQQVVRGDSAAYFCASSPVTGWANEKLFFGSGTQLSVL.

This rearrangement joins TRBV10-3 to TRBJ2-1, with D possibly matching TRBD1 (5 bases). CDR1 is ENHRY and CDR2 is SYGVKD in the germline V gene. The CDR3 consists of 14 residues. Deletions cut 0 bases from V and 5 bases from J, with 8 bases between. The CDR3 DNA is TGTGCCATCAGTGAGTCGGCAGGGCACAATGAGCAGTTCTTC. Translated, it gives CAISESAGHNEQFF.

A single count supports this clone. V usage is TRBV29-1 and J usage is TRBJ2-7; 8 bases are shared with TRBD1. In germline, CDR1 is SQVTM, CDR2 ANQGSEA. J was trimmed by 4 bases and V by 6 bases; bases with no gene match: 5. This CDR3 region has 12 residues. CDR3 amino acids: CSVRQGNYEQYF. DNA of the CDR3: TGCAGCGTCCGACAGGGGAATTACGAGCAGTACTTC.

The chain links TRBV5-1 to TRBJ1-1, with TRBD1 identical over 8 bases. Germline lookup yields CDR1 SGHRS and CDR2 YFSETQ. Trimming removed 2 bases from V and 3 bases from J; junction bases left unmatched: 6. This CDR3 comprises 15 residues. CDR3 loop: CASSFDKQGDTEAFF. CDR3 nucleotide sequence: TGCGCCAGCAGCTTTGATAAACAGGGGGACACTGAAGCTTTCTTT.

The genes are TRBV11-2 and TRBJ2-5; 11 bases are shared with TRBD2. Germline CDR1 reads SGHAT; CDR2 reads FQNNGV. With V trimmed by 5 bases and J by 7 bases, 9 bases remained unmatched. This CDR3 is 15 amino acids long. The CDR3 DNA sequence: TGTGCCAGCAGCAGGGGTAGCGGGGGGGCCGTGACCCAGTACTTC. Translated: CASSRGSGGAVTQYF.

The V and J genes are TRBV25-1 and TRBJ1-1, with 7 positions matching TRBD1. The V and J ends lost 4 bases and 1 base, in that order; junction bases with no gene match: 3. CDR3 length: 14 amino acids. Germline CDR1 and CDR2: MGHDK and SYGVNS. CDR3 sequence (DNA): TGTGCCAGCAGTGGGACAGGTGAGAACACTGAAGCTTTCTTT. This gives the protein CASSGTGENTEAFF.